The 16 T cell receptor beta chains listed next were all sequenced from one sample in a study of T cells after yellow fever vaccination. TCRdb analysed the 5' RACE reads with MiXCR anew, one entry per CDR3 protein. The table lists about 210,000 distinct CDR3 sequences, 6.7% of them singletons. Specimen: CD4+ T cells sorted from PBMCs, collected on the day of the yellow fever booster vaccination. These receptors were obtained from a man aged 25-45 years who received the YFV17D yellow fever vaccine.

The sample holds a few counts of this clonotype. The chain couples TRBV7-2 to TRBJ1-6, with D maybe TRBD1 (6 bases). Germline V gives CDR1 SGHTA, CDR2 FQGNSA. Trimming shortened V by 4 bases and J by 7 bases, and 11 bases separated the two germline ends. The CDR3 runs 14 residues. CDR3 coding DNA: TGTGCCAGCAGCTCGCGCAGGGGCAATTCACCCCTCCACTTT. It is translated as CASSSRRGNSPLHF.

This clonotype was detected ten times or more. V gene TRBV20-1 combines with J gene TRBJ2-7; D may be TRBD1 or TRBD2 (5 bases each). This CDR3 contains 13 residues. Germline V CDR1 and CDR2: DFQATT, SNEGSKA (reference sequence). The V gene lost 1 base and the J gene lost 0 bases, with 7 bases spanning the gap. The CDR3 nucleotides are TGCAGTGCTAGAGGTGGGGGCTCCTACGAGCAGTACTTC. It encodes CSARGGGSYEQYF.

This clonotype turned up a few times. It may be a read error: a sequence one base away is much more abundant. The V gene is TRBV10-3, the J gene TRBJ1-5; 9 bases fit TRBD1. CDR1 and CDR2 (germline): ENHRY, SYGVKD. The CDR3 sequence is 18 residues long. V trimming: 5 bases; J trimming: 2 bases; junction bases outside the gene matches: 13. As DNA, the CDR3 is TGTGCCATCAGTTCCACATACCGGGACAGGGCGGGCAATCAGCCCCAGCATTTT. It is translated as CAISSTYRDRAGNQPQHF.

The genes are TRBV6-1 and TRBJ1-6; 10 bases map to TRBD1. After removal of 7 bases from V and 8 bases from J, the junction contained 8 bases not matched to a gene. The CDR3 has 15 amino acids. Germline V lookup: CDR1 MNHNS, CDR2 SASEGT. CDR3 sequence: CASIPTGTGDSPLHF. CDR3 coding DNA: TGTGCCAGCATTCCTACCGGGACAGGGGATTCACCCCTCCACTTT.

The chain links TRBV7-9 to TRBJ2-1; 8 bases are a match to TRBD1. CDR3 length: 15 amino acids. Germline trimming cut 4 bases from V and 6 bases from J; bases unmatched to any gene: 8. CDR1 and CDR2 from the germline V gene are SEHNR and FQNEAQ (reference sequence). The DNA of the CDR3 is TGTGCCAGCAGCTCCCTTACAGGGGGTCCCAATGAGCAGTTCTTC. This translates into CASSSLTGGPNEQFF.

The V gene is TRBV21-1, the J gene TRBJ2-5; TRBD2, the table's D call, was not compared with the DNA. TRBV21-1 is an annotated pseudogene. The CDR3 extends over 15 amino acids. The CDR3 bases are TGTGCCAGCAGCAAGACCGGGACTAGCAGTGAGACCCAGTACTTC. It translates to CASSKTGTSSETQYF.

This clonotype has only a few counts. The chain employs TRBV23-1 and TRBJ2-7, with 7 bases that match TRBD2. TRBV23-1 is filed as an ORF, its function uncertain. The CDR3 extends over 14 amino acids. V gave up 6 bases and J gave up 5 bases; unmatched junction bases: 10. The CDR3 DNA sequence: TGCGCCAGCAGGGAACCAAGCGGGAACAACGAGCAGTACTTC. As protein: CASREPSGNNEQYF.

This clonotype was detected only a few times. The chain recombines TRBV6-1 with TRBJ2-7; 12 bases fit TRBD1. With V trimmed by 6 bases and J by 6 bases, 9 bases remained unmatched. The CDR3 sequence is 15 residues long. Germline values: CDR1 MNHNS, CDR2 SASEGT. The CDR3 nucleotides read TGTGCCAGCAGGGGGACAGGGGGCGCGAAGAGCGAGCAGTACTTC. Its protein is CASRGTGGAKSEQYF.

This clonotype was seen a handful of times. The rearrangement links TRBV12-3 or TRBV12-4 to TRBJ1-4; 9 positions agree with TRBD1. This CDR3 is 15 amino acids long. Trimming removed 1 base from V and 3 bases from J; junction bases left unmatched: 0. DNA of the CDR3: TGTGCCAGCAGTTTAGGGACAGGGGCTAATGAAAAACTGTTTTTT. This codes for CASSLGTGANEKLFF.

The table lists this clonotype with many counts. The CDR3, as DNA: TGTGCCAGCAGCTTAAAGTCGGACTACGAGCAGTACTTC. Protein sequence: CASSLKSDYEQYF. The chain employs TRBV7-2 and TRBJ2-7; D gene ambiguous. Trimming removed 2 bases at V and 3 bases at J, with 8 bases between. The germline V gene has CDR1 SGHTA and CDR2 FQGNSA. The CDR3 spans 13 residues. The variable domain in full, with the rest retrieved from reference TRBV7-2 and TRBJ2-7, is GAGVSQSPSNKVTEKGKDVELRCDPISGHTALYWYRQSLGQGLEFLIYFQGNSAPDKSGLPSDRFSAERTGGSVSTLTIQRTQQEDSAVYLCASSLKSDYEQYFGPGTRLTVT.

This clonotype was seen ten or more times. V and J are TRBV23-1 and TRBJ2-5; 7 nucleotides agree with TRBD1. TRBV23-1 is marked as an open reading frame, function uncertain. There are 15 residues in the CDR3. V dropped 3 bases and J dropped 3; count of bases not matched to a gene: 7. The CDR3 protein is CASSHLGQEKETQYF. DNA of the CDR3: TGCGCCAGCAGTCACCTAGGACAGGAGAAAGAGACCCAGTACTTC.

This clonotype was picked up a small number of times. The genes are TRBV7-2 and TRBJ2-3; 7 bases align to TRBD2. Trimming took 5 bases from V and 1 from J; bases not matched to a gene: 12. Germline V gene data show CDR1 as SGHTA and CDR2 as FQGNSA. This CDR3 is built from 17 residues. DNA of the CDR3: TGTGCCAGCAGCATCCGTTTAAGGGGAGGGGGCACAGATACGCAGTATTTT. It codes for CASSIRLRGGGTDTQYF.

The chain links TRBV20-1 to TRBJ2-3; either TRBD1 or TRBD2 may fit D (6 bases each). Germline-derived CDR1 and CDR2 are DFQATT and SNEGSKA (reference sequence). Trimming took off 5 bases at V and 3 bases at J, with 18 bases between the two ends. This CDR3 region has 15 residues. This chain's CDR3 is CSAPGPTGRTDTQYF. DNA for the CDR3: TGCAGTGCTCCCGGCCCTACAGGGAGGACAGATACGCAGTATTTT.

The sample holds many counts of this clonotype. The V gene is TRBV12-3 or TRBV12-4, the J gene TRBJ2-7; D is perhaps TRBD2 (5 bases). With 3 bases removed from V and 2 bases from J, the gap between germline ends came to 11 bases. This CDR3 has 14 residues. The CDR3 DNA follows: TGTGCCAGCAGTTTGGCCGGGAACCCCTACGAGCAGTACTTC. It codes for CASSLAGNPYEQYF.

This clonotype was seen at least ten times. V usage is TRBV7-2 and J usage is TRBJ2-5; 7 bases align to TRBD2. Germline V gene data show CDR1 as SGHTA and CDR2 as FQGNSA. There are 13 residues in the CDR3. V trimming: 8 bases; J trimming: 2 bases; junction bases outside the gene matches: 5. The CDR3 is CASHPRGQETQYF. The DNA of the CDR3 is TGTGCCAGCCACCCGCGGGGGCAAGAGACCCAGTACTTC.

This rearrangement joins TRBV12-3 or TRBV12-4 to TRBJ2-7; D is undetermined. V was cut by 2 bases and J by 3 bases, with 14 bases left in between. The CDR3 totals 15 residues. The CDR3 protein is CASSLSSGWIYEQYF. CDR3 bases: TGTGCCAGCAGTTTATCCAGTGGTTGGATCTACGAGCAGTACTTC.